These 2 T cell receptor beta chains came from one sample sequenced in a study of breast tumors, draining lymph nodes, adjacent tissues. TCRdb reprocessed the multiplex PCR reads via MiXCR and lists one record per CDR3 protein. Of 45,000 to 65,000 distinct CDR3 sequences listed, around 45% are singletons. The specimen sequenced was breast tumor tissue. Receptor source: a female donor with breast cancer. Some clones in this sample may be carry-over from other donors' samples.

This clonotype was seen a handful of times. The junction departs from the called germline gene at one end, perhaps through a read error. The chain recombines TRBV6-6 with TRBJ2-5, with D possibly matching TRBD1 (5 bases). CDR1 and CDR2 (germline): MNHNY, SVGAGI (reference sequence). The CDR3 has 18 residues. CDR3: CASSHSKGLGSEKETQYF. DNA for the CDR3: TGTGCCAGCAGTCACTCCAAGGGGCTCGGTTCAGAAAAAGAGACCCAGTACTTC.

The genes are TRBV20-1 and TRBJ2-5; 8 nucleotides agree with TRBD1. The V and J ends lost 4 bases and 5 bases, in that order; junction bases with no gene match: 9. Germline-derived CDR1 and CDR2 are DFQATT and SNEGSKA (reference sequence). CDR3 size: 14 residues. The CDR3 DNA sequence: TGCAGTGCTACCTCGACAGGGGACCGGGAGACCCAGTACTTC. Protein product: CSATSTGDRETQYF.